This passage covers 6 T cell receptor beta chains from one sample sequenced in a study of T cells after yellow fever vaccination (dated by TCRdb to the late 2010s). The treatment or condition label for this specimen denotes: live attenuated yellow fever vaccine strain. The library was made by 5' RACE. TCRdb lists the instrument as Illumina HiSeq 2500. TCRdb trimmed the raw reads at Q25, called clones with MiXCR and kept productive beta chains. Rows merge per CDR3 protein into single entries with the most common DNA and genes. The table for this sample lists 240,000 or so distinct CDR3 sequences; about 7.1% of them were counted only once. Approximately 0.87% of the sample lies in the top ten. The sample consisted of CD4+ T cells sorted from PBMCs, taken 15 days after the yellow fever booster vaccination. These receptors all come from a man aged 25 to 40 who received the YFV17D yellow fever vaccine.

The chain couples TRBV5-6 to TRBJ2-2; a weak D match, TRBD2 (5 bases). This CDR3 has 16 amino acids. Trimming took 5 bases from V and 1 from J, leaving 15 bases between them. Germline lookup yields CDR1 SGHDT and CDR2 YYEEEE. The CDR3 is CASRLRLSGNTGELFF. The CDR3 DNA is TGTGCCAGCAGGTTGAGGCTAAGCGGGAACACCGGGGAGCTGTTTTTT.

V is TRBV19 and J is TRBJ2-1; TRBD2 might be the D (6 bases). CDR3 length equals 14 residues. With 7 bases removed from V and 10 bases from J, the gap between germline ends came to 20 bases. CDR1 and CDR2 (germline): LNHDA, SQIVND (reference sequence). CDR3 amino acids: CASNDRGRGAEQFF. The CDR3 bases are TGTGCCAGTAACGATCGGGGGAGAGGGGCGGAGCAGTTCTTC. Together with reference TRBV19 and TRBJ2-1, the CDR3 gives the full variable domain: DGGITQSPKYLFRKEGQNVTLSCEQNLNHDAMYWYRQDPGQGLRLIYYSQIVNDFQKGDIAEGYSVSREKKESFPLTVTSAQKNPTAFYLCASNDRGRGAEQFFGPGTRLTVL.

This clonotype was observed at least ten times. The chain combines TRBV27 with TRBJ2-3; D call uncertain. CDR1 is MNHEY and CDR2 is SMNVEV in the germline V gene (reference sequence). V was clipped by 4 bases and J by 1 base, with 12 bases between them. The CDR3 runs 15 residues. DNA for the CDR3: TGTGCCAGCAGTTCATCCAGGCTACGCACAGATACGCAGTATTTT. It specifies CASSSSRLRTDTQYF.

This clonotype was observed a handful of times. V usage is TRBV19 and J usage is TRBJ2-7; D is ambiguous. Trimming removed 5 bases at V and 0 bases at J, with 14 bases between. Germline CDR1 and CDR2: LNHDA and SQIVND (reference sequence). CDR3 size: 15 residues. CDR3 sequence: CASSPVSANSYEQYF. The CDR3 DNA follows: TGTGCCAGTAGTCCAGTCTCGGCCAACTCCTACGAGCAGTACTTC.

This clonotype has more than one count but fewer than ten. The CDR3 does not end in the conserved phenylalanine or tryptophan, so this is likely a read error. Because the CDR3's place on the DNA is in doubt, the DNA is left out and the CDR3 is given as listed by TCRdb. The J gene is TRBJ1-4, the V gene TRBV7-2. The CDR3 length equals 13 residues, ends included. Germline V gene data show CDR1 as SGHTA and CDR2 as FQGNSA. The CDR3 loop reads CASSLNPRTEVEV.

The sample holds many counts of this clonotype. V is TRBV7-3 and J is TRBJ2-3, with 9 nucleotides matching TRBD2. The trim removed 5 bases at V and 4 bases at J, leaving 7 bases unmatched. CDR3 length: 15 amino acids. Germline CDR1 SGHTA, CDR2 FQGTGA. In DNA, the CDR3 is TGTGCCAGCAGCCGTAGCGGGGGAAAAGCAGATACGCAGTATTTT. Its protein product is CASSRSGGKADTQYF.